The sequence of this T cell receptor (beta chain) was determined in a study of T cell responses to AZD1222 COVID-19 vaccine. TCRdb keeps only in-frame clones here, not all; method: immunoSEQ multiplex PCR. The table includes about 150,000 clones, around 90% detected once. Germline V CDR1 and CDR2: SGHNT, YENEEA. This CDR3 is built from 15 residues. The ends were cut back, 1 base at V and 2 bases at J, with 10 bases in the middle. Turning to this clone: No antigen is known for it.

Whole-study findings and limits: At baseline, just a handful of AZD1222 recipients tested seropositive. Mapped onto spike, vaccine-associated CD4 TCRs spanned it and were dominant at 160-218 and 743-854. Repertoire sampling occurred only after the peak T cell response.

The sample was peripheral blood, taken 28 days after the second dose of the MenACWY control vaccine. The gene calls are TRBV11-3 and TRBJ2-3, with D tentatively TRBD2 (7 bases). The TCR was taken from an adult who received the MenACWY meningococcal vaccine as a control. CDR3 region: CASSLGGGLTDTQYF. CDR3 nucleotide sequence: TGTGCCAGCAGCTTAGGCGGGGGCCTCACAGATACGCAGTATTTT.